Listed here is a single T cell receptor beta chain. This sample was taken from a study of blood T cell repertoires in COVID-19. Background on the study: The United States, Italy and Spain were the sources of the acute and convalescent COVID-19 samples. Sources were T cells, B-cell-depleted T cells, or PBMCs; the material itself was cDNA or gDNA.

In the original workflow: Cell counts per sample came from amplifying reference gene primers. Only in-frame clones appear in the TCRdb table, and some are missing; sequencing was by immunoSEQ multiplex PCR. That table furnishes V, J and clone size, whereas the DNA furnished D and trimming. The repertoire includes over 100,000 clones, roughly 81% of them detected once, and over 9.5% sits in the top ten. Per the germline V gene, CDR1 is SEHNR and CDR2 is FQNEAQ (reference sequence). There are 16 residues in the CDR3. Unmatched junction bases numbered 8, after V lost 1 base and J lost 5 bases. This sequence was found in a man aged 40-49 years with active or convalescent COVID-19. The chain uses TRBV7-9 and TRBJ2-3; 8 nucleotides align to TRBD2. Material for sequencing was peripheral blood. CDR3 amino acids: CASSLVAGGSRDTQYF. CDR3 DNA sequence: TGTGCCAGCAGCTTAGTTGCGGGGGGTTCGAGAGATACGCAGTATTTT.